The TCR beta chain described here comes from a study of blood T cells in healthy people across ages. Study information: About one barcoded beta molecule was captured per two T cells (by template switching). Overall study findings and caveats: Strong correlation linked observed beta diversity and percent naive T cells. Higher diversity, along with more naive CD4+ cells, distinguished long-lived donors from aged donors.

A J-beta primer mix and a sample-barcoded 5' primer were used in a second PCR of about 7 to 12 cycles. TCRdb reanalysed the 5' RACE reads using MiXCR and keeps one entry per CDR3 protein. Here the sample spans some 1.4 million distinct CDR3 sequences, about 40% being singletons. V was pared by 6 bases and J by 4 bases, with 13 bases between. The CDR3 sequence is 14 residues long. On this clonotype: Its antigen is as yet unknown.

Drawing of peripheral blood yielded about 10 milliliters from each donor. V is TRBV12-3 or TRBV12-4 and J is TRBJ1-3, with unresolved D. The sequencing input was blood. This receptor was taken from a woman under 30 in good health. CDR3 bases: TGTGCCAGCAGCCGCAATGGTGGGGGAAACACCATATATTTT. This codes for CASSRNGGGNTIYF.